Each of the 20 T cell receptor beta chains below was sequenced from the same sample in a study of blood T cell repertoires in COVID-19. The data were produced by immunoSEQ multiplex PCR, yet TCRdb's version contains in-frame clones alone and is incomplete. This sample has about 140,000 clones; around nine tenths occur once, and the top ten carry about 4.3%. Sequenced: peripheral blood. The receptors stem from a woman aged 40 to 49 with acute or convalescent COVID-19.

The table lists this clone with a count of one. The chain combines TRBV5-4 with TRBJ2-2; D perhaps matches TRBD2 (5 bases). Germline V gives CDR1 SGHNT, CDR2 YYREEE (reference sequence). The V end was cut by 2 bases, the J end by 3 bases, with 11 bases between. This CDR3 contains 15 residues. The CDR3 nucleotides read TGTGCCAGCAGCTTCCGGGGATCGTACACCGGGGAGCTGTTTTTT. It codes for CASSFRGSYTGELFF.

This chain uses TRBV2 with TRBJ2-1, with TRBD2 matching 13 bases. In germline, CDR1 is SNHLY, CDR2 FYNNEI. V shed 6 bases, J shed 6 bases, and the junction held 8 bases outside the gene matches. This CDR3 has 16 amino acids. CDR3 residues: CASSAILAGGTNEQFF. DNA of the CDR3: TGTGCCAGCAGCGCTATACTAGCGGGGGGGACCAATGAGCAGTTCTTC.

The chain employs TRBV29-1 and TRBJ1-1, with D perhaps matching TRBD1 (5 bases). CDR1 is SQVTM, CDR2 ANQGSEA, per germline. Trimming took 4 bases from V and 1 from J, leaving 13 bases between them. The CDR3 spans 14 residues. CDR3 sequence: CSVALLGGNTEAFF. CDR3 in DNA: TGCAGCGTTGCCCTTTTGGGGGGGAACACTGAAGCTTTCTTT.

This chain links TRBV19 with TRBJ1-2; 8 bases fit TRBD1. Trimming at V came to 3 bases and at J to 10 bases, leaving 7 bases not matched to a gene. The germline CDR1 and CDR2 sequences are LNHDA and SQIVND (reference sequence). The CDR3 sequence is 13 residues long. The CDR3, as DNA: TGTGCCAGTAGTATCTGGACAGGGAGGATCTACACCTTC. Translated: CASSIWTGRIYTF.

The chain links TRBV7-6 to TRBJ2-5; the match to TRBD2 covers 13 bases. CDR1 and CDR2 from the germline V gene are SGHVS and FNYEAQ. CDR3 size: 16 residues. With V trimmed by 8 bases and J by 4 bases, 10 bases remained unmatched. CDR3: CASGGLAGDSRETQYF. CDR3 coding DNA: TGTGCCAGCGGAGGACTAGCGGGGGATTCGCGAGAGACCCAGTACTTC.

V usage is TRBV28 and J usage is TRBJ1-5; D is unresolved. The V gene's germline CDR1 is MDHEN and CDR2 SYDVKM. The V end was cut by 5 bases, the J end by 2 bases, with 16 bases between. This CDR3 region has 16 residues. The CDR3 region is CASSLTPRGGNQPQHF. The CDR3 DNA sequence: TGTGCCAGCAGTCTAACCCCCCGGGGAGGCAATCAGCCCCAGCATTTT. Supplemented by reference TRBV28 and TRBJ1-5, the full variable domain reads DVKVTQSSRYLVKRTGEKVFLECVQDMDHENMFWYRQDPGLGLRLIYFSYDVKMKEKGDIPEGYSVSREKKERFSLILESASTNQTSMYLCASSLTPRGGNQPQHFGDGTRLSIL.

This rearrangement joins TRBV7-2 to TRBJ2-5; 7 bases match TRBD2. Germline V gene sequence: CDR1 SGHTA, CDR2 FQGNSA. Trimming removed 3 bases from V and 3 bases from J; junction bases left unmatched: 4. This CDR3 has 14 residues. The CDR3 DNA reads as TGTGCCAGCAGCTTGGGGGACTACAAAGAGACCCAGTACTTC. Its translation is CASSLGDYKETQYF.

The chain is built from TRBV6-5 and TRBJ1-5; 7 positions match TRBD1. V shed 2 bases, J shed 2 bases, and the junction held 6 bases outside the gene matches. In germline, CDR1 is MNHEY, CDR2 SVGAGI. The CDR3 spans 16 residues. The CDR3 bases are TGTGCCAGCAGTTACGCCCCAACAGGGGGCAATCAGCCCCAGCATTTT. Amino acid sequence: CASSYAPTGGNQPQHF.

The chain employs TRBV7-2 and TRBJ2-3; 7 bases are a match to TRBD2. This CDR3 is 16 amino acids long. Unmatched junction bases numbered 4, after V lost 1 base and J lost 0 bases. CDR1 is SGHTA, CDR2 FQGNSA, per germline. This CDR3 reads CASSLVSGTSTDTQYF. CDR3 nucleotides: TGTGCCAGCAGCTTAGTGAGCGGGACTAGCACAGATACGCAGTATTTT.

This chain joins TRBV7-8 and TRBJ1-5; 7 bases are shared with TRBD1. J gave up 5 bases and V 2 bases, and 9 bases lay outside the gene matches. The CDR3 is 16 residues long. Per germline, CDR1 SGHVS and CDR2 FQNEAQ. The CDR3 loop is CASSLRRGQSDQPQHF. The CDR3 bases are TGTGCCAGCAGCTTAAGAAGGGGGCAATCAGATCAGCCCCAGCATTTT.

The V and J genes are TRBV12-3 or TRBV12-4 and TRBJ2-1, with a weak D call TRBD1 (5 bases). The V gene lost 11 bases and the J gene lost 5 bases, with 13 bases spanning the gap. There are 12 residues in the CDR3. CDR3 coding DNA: TGTGCCGTATGGGCAGGGAACAATGAGCAGTTCTTC. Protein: CAVWAGNNEQFF.

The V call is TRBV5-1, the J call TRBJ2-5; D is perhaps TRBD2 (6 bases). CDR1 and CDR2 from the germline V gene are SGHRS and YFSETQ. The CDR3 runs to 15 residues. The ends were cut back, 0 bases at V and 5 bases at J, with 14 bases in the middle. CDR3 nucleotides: TGCGCCAGCAGCTTGGGTGGGGAGCGGGTGGAGACCCAGTACTTC. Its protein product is CASSLGGERVETQYF. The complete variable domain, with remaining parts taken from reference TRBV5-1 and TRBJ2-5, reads KAGVTQTPRYLIKTRGQQVTLSCSPISGHRSVSWYQQTPGQGLQFLFEYFSETQRNKGNFPGRFSGRQFSNSRSEMNVSTLELGDSALYLCASSLGGERVETQYFGPGTRLLVL.

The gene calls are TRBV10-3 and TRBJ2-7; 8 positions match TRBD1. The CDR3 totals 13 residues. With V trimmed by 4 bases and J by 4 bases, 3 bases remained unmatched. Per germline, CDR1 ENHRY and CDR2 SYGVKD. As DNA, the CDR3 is TGTGCCATCAGTGCCAGGGGGCCGTACGAGCAGTACTTC. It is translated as CAISARGPYEQYF.

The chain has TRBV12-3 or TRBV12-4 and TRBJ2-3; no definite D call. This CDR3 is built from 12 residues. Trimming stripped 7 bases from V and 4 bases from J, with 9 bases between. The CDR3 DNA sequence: TGTGCCAGCACCCTCACGGCAGATACGCAGTATTTT. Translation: CASTLTADTQYF.

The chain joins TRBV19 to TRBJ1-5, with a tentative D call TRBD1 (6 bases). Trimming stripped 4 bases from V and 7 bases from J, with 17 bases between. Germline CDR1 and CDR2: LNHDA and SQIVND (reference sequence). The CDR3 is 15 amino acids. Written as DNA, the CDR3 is TGTGCCAGTAGTAGTAAGCAGGGGTACGGGCAGCCCCAGCATTTT. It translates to CASSSKQGYGQPQHF.

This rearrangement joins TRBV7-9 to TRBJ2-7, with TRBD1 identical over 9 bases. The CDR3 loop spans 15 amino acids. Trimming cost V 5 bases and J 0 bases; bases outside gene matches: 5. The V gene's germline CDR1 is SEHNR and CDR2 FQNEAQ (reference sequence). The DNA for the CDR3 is TGTGCCAGCAGCCCCAAGACAGGGGGCTCCTACGAGCAGTACTTC. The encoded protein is CASSPKTGGSYEQYF.

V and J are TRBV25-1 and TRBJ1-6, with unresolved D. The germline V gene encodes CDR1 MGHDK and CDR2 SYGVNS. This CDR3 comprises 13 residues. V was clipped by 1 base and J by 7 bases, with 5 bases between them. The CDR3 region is CASSESRNSPLHF. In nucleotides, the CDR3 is TGTGCCAGCAGTGAATCTAGGAATTCACCCCTCCACTTT. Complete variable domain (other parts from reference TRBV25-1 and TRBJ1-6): EADIYQTPRYLVIGTGKKITLECSQTMGHDKMYWYQQDPGMELHLIHYSYGVNSTEKGDLSSESTVSRIRTEHFPLTLESARPSHTSQYLCASSESRNSPLHFGNGTRLTVT.

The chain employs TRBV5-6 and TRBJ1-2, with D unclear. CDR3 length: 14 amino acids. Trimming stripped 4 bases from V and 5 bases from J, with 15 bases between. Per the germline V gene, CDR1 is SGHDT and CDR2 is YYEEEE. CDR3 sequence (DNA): TGTGCCAGCAGCGCCCGGACTAAACCTTATGGCTACACCTTC. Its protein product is CASSARTKPYGYTF.

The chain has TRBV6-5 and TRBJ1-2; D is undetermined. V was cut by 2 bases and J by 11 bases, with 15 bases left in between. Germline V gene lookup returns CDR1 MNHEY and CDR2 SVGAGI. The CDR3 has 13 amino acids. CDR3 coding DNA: TGTGCCAGCAGTTACCAGAGGGCAGGAAGATACACCTTC. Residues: CASSYQRAGRYTF.

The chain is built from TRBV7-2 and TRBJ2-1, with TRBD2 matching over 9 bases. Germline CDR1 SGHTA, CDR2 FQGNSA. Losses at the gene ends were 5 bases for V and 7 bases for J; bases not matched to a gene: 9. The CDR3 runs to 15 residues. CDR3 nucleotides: TGTGCCAGCAGCGCTCCCCCGGGACTAGCAAATGAGCAGTTCTTC. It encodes CASSAPPGLANEQFF.